This T cell receptor (beta chain) derives from a study of radiotherapy plus CTLA-4 blockade in lung cancer (dated by TCRdb to the late 2010s). The study in broad terms: Among the enrolled patients, about 19% had an objective response, and approximately 33% reached disease control.

The study evaluated CTLA-4 blockade (ipilimumab) given together with focal radiation therapy in patients who had chemo-refractory metastatic non-small-cell lung cancer. Based on the germline V gene (reference sequence), the CDR1 and CDR2 sequences are SEHNR and FQNEAQ. V is pared back by 2 bases and J by 1 base, with 14 bases lying between the germline termini. The CDR3 measures 16 amino acids from cysteine to phenylalanine. The DNA shown is the 48-base CDR3, in frame from base 1. Study-wide findings and limitations: After treatment with radiotherapy and ipilimumab, TCR clones that originated in tumors expanded in peripheral blood. The strongest predictors of response, as reported, were early dynamic changes in blood T cell clones along with a rise in serum interferon-beta after radiation.

This clone was observed once. This receptor's antigen is unknown. No base quality information exists; no much larger clone differs at one position. The receptor library was made with the immunoSEQ multiplex PCR assay. TCRdb mirrors the immuneACCESS table, restricted to in-frame sequences. Some clones are absent from its copies; in checked studies, under half trace to an unresolved V gene, and the reason for the others is unknown. The sample data list 35,000 to 45,000 clones, and approximately 71% of these were observed just once. In total, the top ten clones hold less than 3% of the sample. The sequence came from a human donor with non-small cell lung cancer whose response to radiotherapy plus ipilimumab could not be evaluated. Rearrangement joined TRBV7-9 to TRBJ2-5; there is no confident call for the D gene. The sequenced sample was peripheral blood, obtained from a patient treated with radiotherapy plus ipilimumab. The CDR3 reads as follows: CASSLSLGSRQETQYF. The nucleotide sequence is given as TGTGCCAGCAGCTTAAGTTTGGGCAGCCGCCAAGAGACCCAGTACTTC.